Reported below is one T cell receptor beta chain. This CDR3 comprises 13 residues. Trimming at V came to 3 bases and at J to 4 bases, leaving 3 bases not matched to a gene. Germline V lookup: CDR1 GTSNPN, CDR2 SVGIG (reference sequence). This specimen comes from a study of control samples from healthy donors and cancer patients. Only in-frame clones appear in the TCRdb table, and some are missing; sequencing was by immunoSEQ multiplex PCR. The sample has approximately 86,000 clones, just over 90% seen once. This chain uses TRBV30 with TRBJ2-3; TRBD2 aligns across 8 bases. Material for sequencing was blood. This clonotype was sampled from a woman aged 25 to 45 in good health. The CDR3 loop is CAWRGGGPDTQYF. The DNA for the CDR3 is TGTGCCTGGAGAGGCGGGGGGCCAGATACGCAGTATTTT.